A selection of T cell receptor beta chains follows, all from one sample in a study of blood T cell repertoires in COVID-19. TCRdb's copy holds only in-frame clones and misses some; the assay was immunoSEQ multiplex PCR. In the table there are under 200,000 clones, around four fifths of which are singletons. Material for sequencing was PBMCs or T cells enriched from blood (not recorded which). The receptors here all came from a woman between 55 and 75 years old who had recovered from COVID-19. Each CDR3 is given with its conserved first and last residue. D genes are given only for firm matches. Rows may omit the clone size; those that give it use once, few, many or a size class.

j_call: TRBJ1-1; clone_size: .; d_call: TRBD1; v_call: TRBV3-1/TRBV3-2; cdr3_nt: TGTGCCAGCAGCCAAGTCGGGGGGACAGGGAAATTTTCCACTGAAGCTTTCTTT; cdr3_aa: CASSQVGGTGKFSTEAFF
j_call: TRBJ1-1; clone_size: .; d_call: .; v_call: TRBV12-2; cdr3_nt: TGTGCAAGTCGCTCCGTGGACAGCCGGCCTGAAGCTTTCTTT; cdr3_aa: CASRSVDSRPEAFF
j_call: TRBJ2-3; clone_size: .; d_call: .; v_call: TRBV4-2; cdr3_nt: TGTGCCAGCAGCCAAGTCGGAGGCACAGATACGCAGTATTTT; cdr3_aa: CASSQVGGTDTQYF
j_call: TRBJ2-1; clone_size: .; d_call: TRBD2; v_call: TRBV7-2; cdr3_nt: TGTGCCAGCAGCTTAGGGGGACTAGCGCCGTATTACAATGAGCAGTTCTTC; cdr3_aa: CASSLGGLAPYYNEQFF
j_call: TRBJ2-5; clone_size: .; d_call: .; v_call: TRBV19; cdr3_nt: TGTGCCAGTAGCCCAGACAGAATTAGGGGGCAAGAGACCCAGTACTTC; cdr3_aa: CASSPDRIRGQETQYF
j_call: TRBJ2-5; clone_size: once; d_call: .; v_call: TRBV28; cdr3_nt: TGTGCCAGCAGTTTCCGAGGACAAGAGACCCAGTACTTC; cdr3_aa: CASSFRGQETQYF
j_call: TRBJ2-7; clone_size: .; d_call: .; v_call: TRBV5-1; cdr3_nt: TGCGCCAGCAGCTTGGGGAGCAATTACGAGCAGTACTTC; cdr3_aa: CASSLGSNYEQYF
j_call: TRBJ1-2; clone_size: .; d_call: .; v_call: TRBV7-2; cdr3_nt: TGTGCCAGCAGCCCAGGGCTCGGGGGTCGTGGCTACACCTTC; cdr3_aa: CASSPGLGGRGYTF
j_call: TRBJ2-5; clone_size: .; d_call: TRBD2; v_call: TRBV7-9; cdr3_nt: TGTGCCAGCAGCTTAGGTGGGGGGGTACAGACCCAGTACTTC; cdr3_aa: CASSLGGGVQTQYF
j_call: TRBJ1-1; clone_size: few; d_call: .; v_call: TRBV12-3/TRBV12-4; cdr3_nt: TGTGCCAGCCAGAAATCCACAGGGCCCGAAGCTTTCTTT; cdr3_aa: CASQKSTGPEAFF
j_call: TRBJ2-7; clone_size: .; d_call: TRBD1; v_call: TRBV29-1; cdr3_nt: TGCAGCGTTTCCCCAGGAGGACAGGTTATGGGCGAGCAGTACTTC; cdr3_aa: CSVSPGGQVMGEQYF
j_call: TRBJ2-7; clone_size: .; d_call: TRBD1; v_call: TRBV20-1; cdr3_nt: TGCAGTGCTAGTGTTGGACAGGGGGGGACCTCCGAGCAGTACTTC; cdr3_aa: CSASVGQGGTSEQYF
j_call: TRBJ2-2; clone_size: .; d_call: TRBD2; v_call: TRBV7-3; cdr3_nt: TGTGCCAGCAGCTTAATGAGCGGGGGCACCGGGGAGCTGTTTTTT; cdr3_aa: CASSLMSGGTGELFF
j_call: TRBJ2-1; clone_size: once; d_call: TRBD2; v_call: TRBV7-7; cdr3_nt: TGTGCTAGCAGCTTTTCTAGCGGATCCTACAATGAGCAGTTCTTC; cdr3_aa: CASSFSSGSYNEQFF
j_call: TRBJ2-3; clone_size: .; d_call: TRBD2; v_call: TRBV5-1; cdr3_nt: TGCGCCAGCAGCTTGGTTCCAGCGGGGGGCACAGATACGCAGTATTTT; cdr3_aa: CASSLVPAGGTDTQYF
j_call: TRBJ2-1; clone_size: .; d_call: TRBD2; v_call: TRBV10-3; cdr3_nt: TGTGCCATCAGTGAACTAGCGGGATCCCCCCGCAGCTCCTACAATGAGCAGTTCTTC; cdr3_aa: CAISELAGSPRSSYNEQFF
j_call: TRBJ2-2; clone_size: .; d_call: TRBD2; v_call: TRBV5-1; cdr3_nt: TGCGCCAGCAGCGGGCCCAGCGGGAGGGAGGCGAACACCGGGGAGCTGTTTTTT; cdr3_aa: CASSGPSGREANTGELFF
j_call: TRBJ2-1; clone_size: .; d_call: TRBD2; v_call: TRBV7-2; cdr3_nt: TGTGCCAGCAGCTTAGCGGGAGGGCCCTATGAGCAGTTCTTC; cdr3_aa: CASSLAGGPYEQFF
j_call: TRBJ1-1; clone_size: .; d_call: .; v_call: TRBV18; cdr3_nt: TGTGCCAGCTCACCACTATCAGGGGCCACTGAAGCTTTCTTT; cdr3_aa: CASSPLSGATEAFF